What follows are 20 T cell receptor beta chains derived from one specimen sequenced in a study of OX40 agonist ivuxolimab in advanced cancers. Sequencing used immunoSEQ multiplex PCR; TCRdb keeps in-frame clones, though not all of them. The sample carries around 78,000 clones, 65% to 85% recorded once. The source material was CD4+ or CD8+ T cells sorted from blood, sampled in a trial of the OX40 agonist ivuxolimab. The source of these receptors is an adult with an advanced solid tumor such as melanoma, head and neck, liver or kidney cancer.

This clone has more than one count but fewer than ten. The chain employs TRBV6-5 and TRBJ2-3; D gene unclear. Germline lookup yields CDR1 MNHEY and CDR2 SVGAGI. The CDR3 covers 14 residues. The ends were cut back, 5 bases at V and 9 bases at J, with 18 bases in the middle. The CDR3 DNA follows: TGTGCCAGCAGTAGAAGTAGGCCGATCTCCACGCAGTATTTT. Translated, it gives CASSRSRPISTQYF.

This clone appeared a few times. The chain has TRBV9 and TRBJ2-5, with D perhaps TRBD2 (6 bases). CDR3 size: 16 residues. V gave up 3 bases and J gave up 5 bases, with 20 bases separating them. Per the germline V gene, CDR1 is SGDLS and CDR2 is YYNGEE. The CDR3 DNA reads TGTGCCAGCAGCGAGAGGGGAGGTAGCCCGTCCGAGACCCAGTACTTC. Protein: CASSERGGSPSETQYF.

Concerning this clone: Sequence at one end of the junction differs from germline and may be a read error. This chain joins TRBV29-1 and TRBJ1-1, with TRBD1 matching over 9 bases. The CDR3 has 15 residues. CDR1 and CDR2 from the germline V gene are SQVTM and ANQGSEA. DNA for the CDR3: TGCAGCGTTCAAGATACAGGGGGCAGGTTTGGTGAAGCTTTCTTT. It yields the protein CSVQDTGGRFGEAFF.

The chain links TRBV6-6 to TRBJ1-4; D uncertain. V was pared by 7 bases and J by 0 bases, with 9 bases between. This CDR3 has 14 amino acids. From germline, CDR1 is MNHNY and CDR2 SVGAGI (reference sequence). The CDR3, as DNA: TGTGCCAGCATGTCGCCGGCAACTAATGAAAAACTGTTTTTT. It encodes CASMSPATNEKLFF.

The V call is TRBV5-8, the J call TRBJ2-2, with 10 bases matching TRBD1. The CDR3 is made up of 14 amino acids. Trimming took 4 bases from V and 4 from J; bases not matched to a gene: 1. CDR1 SGHTS and CDR2 YDEGEE come from the germline V gene. The CDR3 loop reads CASSRTGGTGELFF. The CDR3 nucleotides read TGTGCCAGCAGCAGGACAGGGGGCACCGGGGAGCTGTTTTTT.

The chain couples TRBV29-1 to TRBJ2-7; 14 positions agree with TRBD2. V gave up 1 base and J gave up 5 bases; unmatched junction bases: 4. Germline CDR1 and CDR2: SQVTM and ANQGSEA. The CDR3 has 15 amino acids. This chain's CDR3 is CSVEGGTSGSDEQYF. CDR3 bases: TGCAGCGTTGAAGGCGGGACTAGCGGGAGCGACGAGCAGTACTTC.

This clone has only a few counts. The chain couples TRBV7-8 to TRBJ1-1; a weak D match, TRBD1 (6 bases). Trimming removed 2 bases at V and 0 bases at J, with 10 bases between. The germline V gene encodes CDR1 SGHVS and CDR2 FQNEAQ. The CDR3 has 15 residues. The CDR3: CASSLQGRVNTEAFF. In nucleotides, the CDR3 is TGTGCCAGCAGCTTACAGGGGAGGGTGAACACTGAAGCTTTCTTT.

This rearrangement joins TRBV9 to TRBJ2-7, with D possibly matching TRBD1 (5 bases). This CDR3 comprises 15 residues. Per germline, CDR1 SGDLS and CDR2 YYNGEE. V lost 3 bases, J lost 2 bases, and 15 bases lay in between. The CDR3: CASSGGPVGTYEQYF. CDR3 DNA: TGTGCCAGCAGCGGGGGCCCTGTAGGCACCTACGAGCAGTACTTC.

This chain joins TRBV7-9 and TRBJ1-2; TRBD1 aligns across 11 bases. V shed 5 bases and J 4 bases; nucleotides not matched to a gene: 9. The CDR3 spans 16 residues. Looked up from germline, CDR1 is SEHNR and CDR2 is FQNEAQ (reference sequence). The CDR3: CASSQDSGTGGYGYTF. The CDR3 DNA follows: TGTGCCAGCAGCCAAGATTCCGGGACAGGGGGCTATGGCTACACCTTC.

The V call is TRBV18, the J call TRBJ2-7; tentatively, D is TRBD1 or TRBD2 (5 bases each). In germline, CDR1 is KGHSH, CDR2 LQKENI. Trimming cost V 3 bases and J 2 bases, with 11 bases left between them. The CDR3 spans 14 residues. This CDR3 is CASSPGVGAYEQYF. Here the CDR3 DNA reads TGTGCCAGCTCACCGGGCGTGGGGGCCTACGAGCAGTACTTC. Full variable domain (missing parts from reference TRBV18 and TRBJ2-7): NAGVMQNPRHLVRRRGQEARLRCSPMKGHSHVYWYRQLPEEGLKFMVYLQKENIIDESGMPKERFSAEFPKEGPSILRIQQVVRGDSAAYFCASSPGVGAYEQYFGPGTRLTVT.

J is TRBJ1-1 and V is TRBV27; possibly TRBD1 for D (6 bases). The V and J ends lost 2 bases and 2 bases respectively, with 12 bases between them. This CDR3 has 15 residues. Per the germline V gene, CDR1 is MNHEY and CDR2 is SMNVEV (reference sequence). CDR3 loop: CASSLGGRGNTEAFF. DNA for the CDR3: TGTGCCAGCAGTTTAGGCGGCAGGGGAAACACTGAAGCTTTCTTT.

Notes on this clone: Other DNA sequences within the sample encode an identical CDR3. V gene TRBV30 combines with J gene TRBJ1-3; D is possibly TRBD1 (5 bases). The germline V gene encodes CDR1 GTSNPN and CDR2 SVGIG (reference sequence). This CDR3 spans 14 amino acids. V gave up 0 bases and J gave up 0 bases, with 6 bases separating them. The CDR3 bases are TGTGCCTGGAGTGTTGGGGGCTCTGGAAACACCATATATTTT. This codes for CAWSVGGSGNTIYF.

The chain links TRBV7-6 to TRBJ2-2; the D is unclear. Germline V lookup: CDR1 SGHVS, CDR2 FNYEAQ. This CDR3 is built from 14 residues. V lost 4 bases to trimming and J lost 1 base, with 7 bases between them. CDR3 nucleotide sequence: TGTGCCAGCAGCTCCCGTGGGAACACCGGGGAGCTGTTTTTT. Amino acids: CASSSRGNTGELFF.

The genes are TRBV5-6 and TRBJ1-1; 8 bases agree with TRBD1. From germline, CDR1 is SGHDT and CDR2 YYEEEE. V was clipped by 1 base and J by 5 bases; unmatched bases: 7. The CDR3 has 15 residues. The CDR3 DNA sequence: TGTGCCAGCAGCTTGTTTTCGACAGGGGTGACTGAAGCTTTCTTT. Translating it yields CASSLFSTGVTEAFF.

The J gene is TRBJ1-2, the V gene TRBV27, with D possibly matching TRBD1 (6 bases). This CDR3 has 15 residues. Germline V gene lookup returns CDR1 MNHEY and CDR2 SMNVEV (reference sequence). Trimming took 2 bases from V and 1 from J, leaving 11 bases between them. The CDR3 DNA sequence: TGTGCCAGCAGTTTACGGGGACAAAATAACTATGGCTACACCTTC. Residues: CASSLRGQNNYGYTF.

This sequence joins TRBV6-4 and TRBJ2-1, with D possibly being TRBD2 (5 bases). Trimming pared 5 bases from V and 5 bases from J, leaving 10 bases between. Germline V gene lookup returns CDR1 MRHNA and CDR2 SNTAGT. The CDR3 contains 13 residues. The CDR3 is CASSNTGDNEQFF. As DNA, the CDR3 is TGTGCCAGCAGTAATACCGGGGACAATGAGCAGTTCTTC.

The rearrangement joins TRBV5-4 to TRBJ1-4; D is ambiguous. Germline CDR1 SGHNT, CDR2 YYREEE (reference sequence). Trimming removed 3 bases from V and 8 bases from J, with 14 bases in between. The CDR3 loop spans 14 amino acids. The CDR3 DNA is TGTGCCAGCAGCTCGGACCTCCGACGGGAAAAACTGTTTTTT. It encodes CASSSDLRREKLFF.

The gene calls are TRBV5-1 and TRBJ2-2; D may be TRBD2 (5 bases). V was pared by 2 bases and J by 2 bases, with 13 bases between. There are 16 residues in the CDR3. Per the germline V gene, CDR1 is SGHRS and CDR2 is YFSETQ. The DNA for the CDR3 is TGCGCCAGCAGCTTCGAGGAGCGGACCAACACCGGGGAGCTGTTTTTT. As protein: CASSFEERTNTGELFF.

V usage is TRBV7-8 and J usage is TRBJ2-7; D might be TRBD2 (6 bases). CDR1 is SGHVS, CDR2 FQNEAQ, per germline. The CDR3 spans 14 residues. V lost 5 bases and J 3 bases, leaving 14 bases between the germline ends. The CDR3 sequence is CASSPTGVGYEQYF. In nucleotides, the CDR3 is TGTGCCAGCAGCCCGACGGGAGTTGGCTACGAGCAGTACTTC.

The gene calls are TRBV5-1 and TRBJ2-7; TRBD1 matches 7 bases. The CDR3 is 14 amino acids. Trimming cost V 4 bases and J 2 bases; bases outside gene matches: 6. Germline V gene lookup returns CDR1 SGHRS and CDR2 YFSETQ. DNA of the CDR3: TGCGCCAGCAGCAACCGGGACAGAGCCTACGAGCAGTACTTC. This translates into CASSNRDRAYEQYF.